Given below is one TCR beta chain in context. The antigen is undetermined. Trimming cost V 1 base and J 3 bases, with 10 bases left between them. The CDR3 is made up of 14 amino acids. Germline V gene lookup returns CDR1 SGHRS and CDR2 YFSETQ. Clones were read by immunoSEQ multiplex PCR, and TCRdb kept only the in-frame ones, dropping some. The sample shows 150,000 to 200,000 clones, approximately 90% of them seen only once. These data are taken from a study of T cell responses to AZD1222 COVID-19 vaccine. Findings and caveats of the study: Reportedly, nearly half the spike-specific TCRs target unmutated variant regions. Repertoire sampling was restricted to post-peak T cell response timepoints. Among the donors, most were white British and more were female, and clonal diversity was possibly underestimated. Once two AZD1222 doses were given, Spike-specific TCR breadth and depth went up.

V gene TRBV5-1 combines with J gene TRBJ1-1; perhaps TRBD1 as D (5 bases). Sequencing was performed on peripheral blood, taken 28 days after the second AZD1222 dose. The clonotype comes from an adult who received the AZD1222 COVID-19 vaccine. CDR3 bases: TGCGCCAGCAGCTTGTTTGGGGGGGACACTGAAGCTTTCTTT. Its translation is CASSLFGGDTEAFF. The complete variable domain, with remaining parts taken from reference TRBV5-1 and TRBJ1-1, reads KAGVTQTPRYLIKTRGQQVTLSCSPISGHRSVSWYQQTPGQGLQFLFEYFSETQRNKGNFPGRFSGRQFSNSRSEMNVSTLELGDSALYLCASSLFGGDTEAFFGQGTRLTVV.